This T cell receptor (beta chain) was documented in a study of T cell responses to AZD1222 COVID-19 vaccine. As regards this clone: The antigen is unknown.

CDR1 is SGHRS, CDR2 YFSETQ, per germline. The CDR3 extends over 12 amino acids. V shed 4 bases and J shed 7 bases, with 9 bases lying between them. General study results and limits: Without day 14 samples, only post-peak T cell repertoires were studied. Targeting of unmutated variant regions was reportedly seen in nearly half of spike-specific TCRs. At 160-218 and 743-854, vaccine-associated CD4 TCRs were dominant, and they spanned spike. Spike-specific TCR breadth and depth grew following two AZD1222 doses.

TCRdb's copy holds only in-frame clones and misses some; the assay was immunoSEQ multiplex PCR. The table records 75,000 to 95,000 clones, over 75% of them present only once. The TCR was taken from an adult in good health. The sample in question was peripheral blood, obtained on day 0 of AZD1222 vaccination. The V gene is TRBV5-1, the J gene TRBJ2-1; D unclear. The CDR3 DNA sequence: TGCGCCAGCAGCCCCGAAGGGAATGAGCAGTTCTTC. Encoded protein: CASSPEGNEQFF.